The TCR beta chain under discussion was sequenced for a study of blood T cell repertoires in COVID-19. Study-wide context: PBMCs, B-cell-depleted T cells, or T cells were the source of the cDNA or gDNA that made up the material.

There are 13 residues in the CDR3. Per the germline V gene, CDR1 is ENHRY and CDR2 is SYGVKD. Trimming took off 6 bases at V and 0 bases at J, with 8 bases between the two ends. Per the authors' pipeline: The authors estimated nucleated cell counts from reference gene primer amplification. This table comes from immunoSEQ multiplex PCR, and its TCRdb copy is limited to in-frame clones, with some not included. V and J calls and clone size are as listed in that table; D and trimming were resolved from the DNA. The data show more than 250,000 clones, approximately 83% seen once. Everyone who took part was roughly 18 to 89 years old, and they came from about 25 US areas. Recovered participants had two consecutive negative NP/OP PCR tests, healthcare professional clearance, or symptom resolution.

This sequence joins TRBV10-3 and TRBJ1-1, with D tentatively TRBD1 (6 bases). The sample consisted of PBMCs or T cells enriched from blood (not recorded which). This clonotype was obtained from a man aged 30 to 45 who had recovered from COVID-19. The DNA for the CDR3 is TGTGCCATCAGACAGGGTATGAACACTGAAGCTTTCTTT. Its translation is CAIRQGMNTEAFF.